This entry concerns a single T cell receptor (beta chain). Germline V gene sequence: CDR1 SGHRS, CDR2 YFSETQ. This CDR3 has 18 residues. The V segment lost 3 bases and the J segment 4 bases; nucleotides outside the gene matches: 13. This entry belongs to a study of technical replicates of blood from a handful of donors. Sequencing was performed with immunoSEQ multiplex PCR; in TCRdb, only in-frame clones are kept and a portion is missing. The sample has 45,000 to 50,000 clones, more than 85% seen once; the top ten hold 3.9%. Sequenced material: PBMCs. The sequence came from a human donor in good health. Some clones in this sample may be carry-over from other donors' samples. The rearrangement uses TRBV5-1 and TRBJ2-2; 9 bases are a match to TRBD2. The chain's CDR3 is CASSSARGGRDVTGELFF. For the CDR3, the DNA is TGCGCCAGCAGCTCCGCCAGGGGCGGGAGGGACGTCACCGGGGAGCTGTTTTTT. Full variable domain (rest looked up from reference TRBV5-1 and TRBJ2-2): KAGVTQTPRYLIKTRGQQVTLSCSPISGHRSVSWYQQTPGQGLQFLFEYFSETQRNKGNFPGRFSGRQFSNSRSEMNVSTLELGDSALYLCASSSARGGRDVTGELFFGEGSRLTVL.